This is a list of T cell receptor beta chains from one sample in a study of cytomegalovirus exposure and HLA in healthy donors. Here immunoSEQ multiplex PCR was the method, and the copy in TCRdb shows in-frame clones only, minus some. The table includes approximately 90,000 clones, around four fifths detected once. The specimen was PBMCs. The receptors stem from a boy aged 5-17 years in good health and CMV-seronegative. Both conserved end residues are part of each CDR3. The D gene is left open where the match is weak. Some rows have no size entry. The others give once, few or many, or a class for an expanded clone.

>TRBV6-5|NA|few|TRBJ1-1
CASSFGGNTEAFF
TGTGCCAGCAGTTTCGGTGGGAACACTGAAGCTTTCTTT
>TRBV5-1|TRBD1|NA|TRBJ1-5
CASSQGTDSNQPQHF
TGCGCCAGCAGCCAAGGGACAGACAGCAATCAGCCCCAGCATTTT
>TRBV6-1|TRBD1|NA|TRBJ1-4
CASSAQGAGDEKLFF
TGTGCCAGCAGTGCGCAGGGGGCCGGAGATGAAAAACTGTTTTTT
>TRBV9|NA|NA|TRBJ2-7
CASSVGWGDVEQYF
TGTGCCAGCAGCGTAGGGTGGGGGGATGTCGAGCAGTACTTC
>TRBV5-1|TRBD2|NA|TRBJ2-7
CASSGGTSAYEQYF
TGCGCCAGCAGCGGAGGGACTAGCGCCTACGAGCAGTACTTC
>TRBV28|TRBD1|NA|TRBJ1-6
CASSSTGGGSPLHF
TGTGCCAGCAGTTCGACAGGGGGCGGATCACCCCTCCACTTT
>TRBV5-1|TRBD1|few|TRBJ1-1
CASTLSTGVGSTEAFF
TGCGCCAGCACCTTATCGACAGGGGTTGGTTCCACTGAAGCTTTCTTT
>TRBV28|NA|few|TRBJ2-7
CASTLGQKYEQYF
TGTGCCAGCACCTTGGGGCAGAAGTACGAGCAGTACTTC
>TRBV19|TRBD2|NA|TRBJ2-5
CASGRVGETQYF
TGTGCGAGCGGGAGGGTCGGAGAGACCCAGTACTTC
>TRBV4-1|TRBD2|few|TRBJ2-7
CASSQTREGRHEQYF
TGCGCCAGCAGCCAAACGCGGGAGGGCCGTCACGAGCAGTACTTC
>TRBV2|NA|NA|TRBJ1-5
CASSVGAQPQHF
TGTGCCAGCAGTGTGGGGGCTCAGCCCCAGCATTTT